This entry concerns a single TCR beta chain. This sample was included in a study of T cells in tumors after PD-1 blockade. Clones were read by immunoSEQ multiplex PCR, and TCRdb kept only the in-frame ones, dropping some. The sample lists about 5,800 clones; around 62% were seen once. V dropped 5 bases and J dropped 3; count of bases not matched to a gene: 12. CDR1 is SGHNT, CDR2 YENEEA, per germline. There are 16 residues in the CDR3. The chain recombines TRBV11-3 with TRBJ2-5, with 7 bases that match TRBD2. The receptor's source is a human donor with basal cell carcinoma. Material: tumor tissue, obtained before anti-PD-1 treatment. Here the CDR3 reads CASSLGGRGGEETQYF. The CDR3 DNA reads TGTGCCAGCAGCCTCGGAGGGAGGGGAGGCGAAGAGACCCAGTACTTC. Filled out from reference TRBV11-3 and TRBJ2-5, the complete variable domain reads EAGVVQSPRYKIIEKKQPVAFWCNPISGHNTLYWYLQNLGQGPELLIRYENEEAVDDSQLPKDRFSAERLKGVDSTLKIQPAELGDSAVYLCASSLGGRGGEETQYFGPGTRLLVL.